These 12 T cell receptor beta chains were sequenced from one sample in a study of cytomegalovirus exposure and HLA in healthy donors. With 60 Vbeta and 13 Jbeta primers, the PCR was carried out. Clones were read by immunoSEQ multiplex PCR, and TCRdb kept only the in-frame ones, dropping some. This table holds 55,000 or so clones, just under 85% found once. The sequencing sample was made of PBMCs. The source is a man aged 50 to 60 in good health and CMV-seronegative.

V and J are TRBV11-2 and TRBJ2-1; 8 bases align to TRBD2. The junction had 15 bases not matched to a gene; V was cut back by 5 bases and J by 9 bases. This CDR3 contains 16 residues. Germline V gene data show CDR1 as SGHAT and CDR2 as FQNNGV. The CDR3 is CASSPSGTRVPLEQFF. In nucleotides, the CDR3 is TGTGCCAGCAGCCCATCCGGGACTAGAGTACCTCTTGAGCAGTTCTTC. The complete variable domain, with remaining parts taken from reference TRBV11-2 and TRBJ2-1, reads EAGVAQSPRYKIIEKRQSVAFWCNPISGHATLYWYQQILGQGPKLLIQFQNNGVVDDSQLPKDRFSAERLKGVDSTLKIQPAKLEDSAVYLCASSPSGTRVPLEQFFGPGTRLTVL.

The V call is TRBV7-2, the J call TRBJ2-1; 9 nucleotides align to TRBD1. The germline V gene has CDR1 SGHTA and CDR2 FQGNSA. The V and J ends lost 5 bases and 4 bases, in that order; junction bases with no gene match: 3. This CDR3 spans 14 amino acids. CDR3 bases: TGTGCCAGCAGCCCCGGGACAGGGTACAATGAGCAGTTCTTC. This translates into CASSPGTGYNEQFF.

The chain uses TRBV9 and TRBJ2-1, with D possibly being TRBD1 (5 bases). There are 12 residues in the CDR3. Germline V gene lookup returns CDR1 SGDLS and CDR2 YYNGEE. Trimming cost V 0 bases and J 10 bases, with 8 bases left between them. The CDR3 protein is CASSVGDREQFF. The CDR3, as DNA: TGTGCCAGCAGCGTAGGCGACAGAGAGCAGTTCTTC.

The chain employs TRBV29-1 and TRBJ1-1; TRBD1 matches at 9 bases. The germline gives CDR1 SQVTM, CDR2 ANQGSEA. Unmatched junction bases numbered 6, after V lost 2 bases and J lost 5 bases. The CDR3 covers 14 residues. CDR3 sequence (DNA): TGCAGCGTTGAATTGGACAGGGGAAGGACTGAAGCTTTCTTT. Its protein is CSVELDRGRTEAFF.

The chain is built from TRBV6-4 and TRBJ2-3; tentative D call: TRBD2 (6 bases). Trimming stripped 2 bases from V and 4 bases from J, with 13 bases between. The CDR3 consists of 15 residues. From germline, CDR1 is MRHNA and CDR2 SNTAGT. This CDR3 reads CASSDRASAPDTQYF. The CDR3 region has the DNA TGTGCCAGCAGTGACAGGGCTAGCGCCCCAGATACGCAGTATTTT.

J is TRBJ1-2 and V is TRBV11-2, with 8 bases matching TRBD1. This CDR3 spans 17 amino acids. The germline CDR1 and CDR2 sequences are SGHAT and FQNNGV. The J segment lost 5 bases and the V segment lost 5 bases, leaving 16 bases of the junction unmatched. CDR3 protein: CASSTIWPDRGHYGYTF. In nucleotides, the CDR3 is TGTGCCAGCAGCACCATATGGCCAGACAGGGGCCATTATGGCTACACCTTC.

This chain joins TRBV11-2 and TRBJ2-5; D gene unclear. V dropped 2 bases and J dropped 5 bases, with 12 bases sitting between them. CDR1 is SGHAT and CDR2 is FQNNGV in the germline V gene. The CDR3 is 14 residues long. The CDR3 sequence: CASSLPVAPETQYF. CDR3 DNA sequence: TGTGCCAGCAGCTTACCTGTAGCCCCTGAGACCCAGTACTTC.

This clone was detected once. The V and J genes are TRBV11-2 and TRBJ2-3, with 12 nucleotides matching TRBD2. The CDR3 runs to 18 residues. Germline V gene sequence: CDR1 SGHAT, CDR2 FQNNGV. Trimming removed 3 bases from V and 5 bases from J; junction bases left unmatched: 12. CDR3 coding DNA: TGTGCCAGCAGCTTTCTACGCTCTAGCGGGGGGGCGAAAGATACGCAGTATTTT. This gives the protein CASSFLRSSGGAKDTQYF.

This clone was observed a handful of times. This chain uses TRBV21-1 with TRBJ2-7; the table names TRBD1, a call not compared with the DNA. TRBV21-1 constitutes a pseudogene. The CDR3 is 14 residues long. The CDR3 coding sequence is TGTGCCAGCAGCCGGGACAGGGGCTCCTACGAGCAGTACTTC. Protein sequence: CASSRDRGSYEQYF.

This clone was observed a single time. This chain joins TRBV11-3 and TRBJ2-1; TRBD2 matches 9 bases. The CDR3 covers 16 residues. Germline CDR1 SGHNT, CDR2 YENEEA. V lost 3 bases and J lost 7; bases outside the gene matches: 10. CDR3 nucleotide sequence: TGTGCCAGCAGCTTCCGCGGGGGGGCCTTGTTTAATGAGCAGTTCTTC. The encoded protein is CASSFRGGALFNEQFF.

In this sample, this clone turned up a few times. The chain is built from TRBV30 and TRBJ1-2; D gene ambiguous. Germline V CDR1 and CDR2: GTSNPN, SVGIG (reference sequence). V gave up 1 base and J gave up 7 bases, with 10 bases separating them. The CDR3 contains 12 residues. The CDR3 region has the DNA TGTGCCTGGAGTGCGCGGGAACCTGGCTACACCTTC. It is translated as CAWSAREPGYTF.

The genes are TRBV10-2 and TRBJ2-1, with D possibly being TRBD1 (5 bases). The CDR3 length is 15 residues. Germline V gene lookup returns CDR1 WSHSY and CDR2 SAAADI. V was trimmed by 8 bases and J by 8 bases, leaving 22 bases between them. DNA for the CDR3: TGCGCCAGCTTTAACCCTCGACAGCATGGGGATGAGCAGTTCTTC. This sequence encodes CASFNPRQHGDEQFF.